This T cell receptor beta chain was recovered during a study of CD8+ T cells in alopecia areata. Study-wide results and limits: Under tofacitinib, fewer expanded CD8+ clones appeared among the top 100 scalp clones. Between patients, shared TCR sequences were less clear than in mice. This was possibly due in part to HLA diversity in the patient population. With one nonresponder, baseline CD8+ expansion's link to response remains uncertain.

Of note for this clone: Its cognate antigen is unknown.

Extraction of RNA preceded its reverse transcription into cDNA, which served as the sequencing template. The repertoire was sequenced with immunoSEQ multiplex PCR; TCRdb's copy has only in-frame clones and lacks some. The sample shows about 140,000 clones, roughly four fifths of them seen only once. V shed 5 bases and J shed 6 bases, with 7 bases lying between them. The CDR3 spans 11 residues. CDR1 SEHNR and CDR2 FQNEAQ come from the germline V gene (reference sequence). Treatment indicated: oral pan-JAK inhibitor, 5-10 mg twice daily. Collected material from alopecia areata patients comprised lesional scalp punch biopsies and peripheral blood.

The rearrangement uses TRBV7-9 and TRBJ1-1; D gene unclear. This sequence originates from a human donor with alopecia areata. Here the sequenced sample was CD8+ T cells sorted from blood, taken at week 4, from a patient treated with tofacitinib. The DNA for the CDR3 is TGTGCCAGCAGCCATGACCCTGAAGCTTTCTTT. As protein: CASSHDPEAFF.